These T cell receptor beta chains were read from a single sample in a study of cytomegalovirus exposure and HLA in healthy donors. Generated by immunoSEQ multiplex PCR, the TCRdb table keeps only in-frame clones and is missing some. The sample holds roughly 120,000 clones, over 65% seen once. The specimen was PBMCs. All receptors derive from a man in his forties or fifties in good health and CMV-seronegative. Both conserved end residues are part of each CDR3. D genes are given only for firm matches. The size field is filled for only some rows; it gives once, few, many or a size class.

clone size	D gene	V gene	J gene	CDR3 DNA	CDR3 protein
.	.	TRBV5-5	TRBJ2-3	TGTGCCAGCAGTCACGGACAGTTAAAAGATACGCAGTATTTT	CASSHGQLKDTQYF
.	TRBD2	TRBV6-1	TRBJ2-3	TGTGCCAGCCGGGAGGGCTACACAGATACGCAGTATTTT	CASREGYTDTQYF
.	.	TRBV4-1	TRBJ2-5	TGCGCCAGCAGCCAAGGGACAATAGAGGAGACCCAGTACTTC	CASSQGTIEETQYF
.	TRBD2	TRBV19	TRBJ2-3	TGTGCCAGTAGTACGGCTAGCGGGGGGTCTAGCACAGATACGCAGTATTTT	CASSTASGGSSTDTQYF
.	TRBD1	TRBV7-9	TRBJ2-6	TGTGCCAGCACCTTCGATCCGGGACAGTTAACCTCTGGGGCCAACGTCCTGACTTTC	CASTFDPGQLTSGANVLTF
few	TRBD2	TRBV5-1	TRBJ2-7	TGCGCCAGCAGTTTAGCGGGGGGGCGAAGGGACGAGCAGTACTTC	CASSLAGGRRDEQYF
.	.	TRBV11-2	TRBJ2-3	TGTGCCAGCAGCCCCCGGGTAGGAGATACGCAGTATTTT	CASSPRVGDTQYF
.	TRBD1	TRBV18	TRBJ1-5	TGTGCCAGCTCACCCGGACAGGGGCGAAGTCAGCCCCAGCATTTT	CASSPGQGRSQPQHF
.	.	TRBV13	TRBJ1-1	TGTGCCAGCAGTCGCGACAAGAACACTGAAGCTTTCTTT	CASSRDKNTEAFF
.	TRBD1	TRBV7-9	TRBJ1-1	TGTGCCAGCAGCTTAGCGCAGGGGGACACTGAAGCTTTCTTT	CASSLAQGDTEAFF
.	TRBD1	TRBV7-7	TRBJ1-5	TGTGCCAGCAGCTTAGGACAGGGGGCAAATCAGCCCCAGCATTTT	CASSLGQGANQPQHF
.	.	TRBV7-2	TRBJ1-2	TGTGCCAGCAGTCCAGACATATATGGCTACACCTTC	CASSPDIYGYTF
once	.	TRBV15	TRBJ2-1	TGTGCCACCAGCAGAGAGGGCCTAGGGGGTTACAATGAGCAGTTCTTC	CATSREGLGGYNEQFF
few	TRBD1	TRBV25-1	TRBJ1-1	TGTGCCAGCAGTCCGCAGGGGGCGAGCACTGAAGCTTTCTTT	CASSPQGASTEAFF
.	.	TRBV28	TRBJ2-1	TGTGCCACCACCCGCGGAAGTTTGAACAATGAGCAGTTCTTC	CATTRGSLNNEQFF
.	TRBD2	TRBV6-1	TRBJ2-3	TGTGCCAGCAGTGAAGCGACTAGCTTGGCAGATACGCAGTATTTT	CASSEATSLADTQYF
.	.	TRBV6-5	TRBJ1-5	TGTGCCAGCAGTTACCAGGGTTGGGATCAGCCCCAGCATTTT	CASSYQGWDQPQHF
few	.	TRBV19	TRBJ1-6	TGTGCCAGTAAGGAGGCCGCCAGATCACCCCTCCACTTT	CASKEAARSPLHF
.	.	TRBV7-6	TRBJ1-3	TGTGCCAGCAGCCGATTTCACACCGCTCCAAGCTCTGGAAACACCATATATTTT	CASSRFHTAPSSGNTIYF
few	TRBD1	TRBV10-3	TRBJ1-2	TGTGCCATCCAGGGGGACGCCCAGGGAAGCTATGGCTACACCTTC	CAIQGDAQGSYGYTF
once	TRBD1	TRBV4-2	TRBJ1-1	TGTGCCAGCAGCCAGATGACAGGGAGGACTGAAGCTTTCTTT	CASSQMTGRTEAFF
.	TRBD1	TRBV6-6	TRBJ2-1	TGTGCCACTGGGGGACAGGGTTACAATGAGCAGTTCTTC	CATGGQGYNEQFF
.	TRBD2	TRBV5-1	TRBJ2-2	TGCGCCAGCAGCCCCTCCAGGGACCGGGACTACCCGAACACCGGGGAGCTGTTTTTT	CASSPSRDRDYPNTGELFF
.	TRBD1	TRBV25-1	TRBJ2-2	TGTGCCAGCAGTGCAGGGGGCGGCGGGGAGCTGTTTTTT	CASSAGGGGELFF
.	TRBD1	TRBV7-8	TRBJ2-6	TGTGCCAGCAGCCATGACAGGGCTGGGGCCAACGTCCTGACTTTC	CASSHDRAGANVLTF
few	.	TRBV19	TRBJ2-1	TGTGCCAGTAGTGGTTCGGGGGTTCACAATGAGCAGTTCTTC	CASSGSGVHNEQFF
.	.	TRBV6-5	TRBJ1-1	TGTGCCAGCAGTCTAGATTACATGAACACTGAAGCTTTCTTT	CASSLDYMNTEAFF
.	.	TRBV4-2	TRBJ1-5	TGTGCCAGCAGCCAAGGGCCGGGAGGGGATCAGCCCCAGCATTTT	CASSQGPGGDQPQHF
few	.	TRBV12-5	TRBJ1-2	TGTGCTAGTGGTTTGGGACAGAATGACTATGGCTACACCTTC	CASGLGQNDYGYTF
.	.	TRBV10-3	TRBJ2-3	TGTGCCATCAGTGATGCAGTCAGGGAAAGCACAGATACGCAGTATTTT	CAISDAVRESTDTQYF
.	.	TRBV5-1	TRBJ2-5	TGCGCCAGCAGCTTGGTAGGGGCACGACAAGAGACCCAGTACTTC	CASSLVGARQETQYF
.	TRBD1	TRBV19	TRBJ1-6	TGTGCCAGTAGTATGCTGACAGGGGATTATAATTCACCCCTCCACTTT	CASSMLTGDYNSPLHF
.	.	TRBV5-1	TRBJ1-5	TGCGCCAGCAGCTTGGGGACAGAGAGCTCTAGAAGCAATCAGCCCCAGCATTTT	CASSLGTESSRSNQPQHF
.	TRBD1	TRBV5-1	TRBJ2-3	TGCGCCAGCAGCTCCAACAGGGGGGGCACAGATACGCAGTATTTT	CASSSNRGGTDTQYF
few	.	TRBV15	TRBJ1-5	TGTGCCACCAGCCGGGGGGGGACTAGCAATCAGCCCCAGCATTTT	CATSRGGTSNQPQHF
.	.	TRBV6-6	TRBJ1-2	TGTGCCAGCGGGGGCAATGGCTACACCTTC	CASGGNGYTF
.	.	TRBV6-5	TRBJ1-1	TGTGCCAGCAGTTCCGGGGAGGGAGGGACTGAAGCTTTCTTT	CASSSGEGGTEAFF
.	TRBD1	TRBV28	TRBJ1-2	TGTGCCAGCATCGACTTCACAGGGGGCCATGGCTACACCTTC	CASIDFTGGHGYTF
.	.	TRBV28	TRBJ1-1	TGTGCCAGCAGTTTCCTAGCTGGGGTAGGCACTGAAGCTTTCTTT	CASSFLAGVGTEAFF
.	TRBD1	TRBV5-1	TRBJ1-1	TGCGCCAGCAGCTTGGAAGGACAGGTGAACACTGAAGCTTTCTTT	CASSLEGQVNTEAFF
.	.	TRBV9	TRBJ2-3	TGTGCCAGCAGCGTAGGATGGACATCGGGCACAGATACGCAGTATTTT	CASSVGWTSGTDTQYF